This T cell receptor beta chain was observed in a study of blood T cell repertoires in COVID-19. The wider study: Sites in the United States, Italy and Spain provided acute and convalescent COVID-19 samples. The analysed material was cDNA or gDNA that came from T cells, B-cell-depleted T cells, or PBMCs.

Germline V gene data show CDR1 as LNHDA and CDR2 as SQIVND (reference sequence). This CDR3 has 14 amino acids. Trimming shortened V by 7 bases and J by 1 base, and 11 bases separated the two germline ends. As originally analysed: Quantification of nucleated cells was approximated via reference gene primer amplification. Profiling relied on immunoSEQ multiplex PCR, and the TCRdb table lists in-frame clones only, not all of them. V, J and clone size derive from that table, while D and trimming were established from the DNA sequence. Of some 250,000 clones in the sample, roughly 87% were seen once. This TCR was sampled from a man between 60 and 70 years old who had recovered from COVID-19. The sample taken for sequencing was peripheral blood. The chain is built from TRBV19 and TRBJ1-5; maybe TRBD1 (6 bases). CDR3 nucleotides: TGTGCCAGTACTGCTGGACAGAGCAATCAGCCCCAGCATTTT. This sequence encodes CASTAGQSNQPQHF.